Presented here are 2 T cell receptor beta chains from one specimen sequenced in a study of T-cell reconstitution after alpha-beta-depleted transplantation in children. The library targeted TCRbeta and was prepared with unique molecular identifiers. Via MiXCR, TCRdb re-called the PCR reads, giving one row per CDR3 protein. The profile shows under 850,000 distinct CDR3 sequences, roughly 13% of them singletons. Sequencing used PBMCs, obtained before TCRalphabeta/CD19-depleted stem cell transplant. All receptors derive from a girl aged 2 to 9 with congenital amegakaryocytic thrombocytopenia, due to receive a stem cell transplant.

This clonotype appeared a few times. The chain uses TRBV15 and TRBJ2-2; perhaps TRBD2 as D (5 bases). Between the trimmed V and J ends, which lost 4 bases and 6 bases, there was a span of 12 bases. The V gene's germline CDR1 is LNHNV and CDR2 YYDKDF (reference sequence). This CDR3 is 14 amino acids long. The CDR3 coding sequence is TGTGCCACCAGCAAGGAGGAGTCGGCCGGGGAGCTGTTTTTT. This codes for CATSKEESAGELFF.

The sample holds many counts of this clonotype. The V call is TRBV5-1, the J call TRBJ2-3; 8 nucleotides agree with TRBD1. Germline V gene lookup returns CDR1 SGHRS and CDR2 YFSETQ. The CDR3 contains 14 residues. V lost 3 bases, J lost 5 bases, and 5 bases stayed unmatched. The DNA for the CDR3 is TGCGCCAGCAGCTCAGGGGGCGCGAGAGATACGCAGTATTTT. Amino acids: CASSSGGARDTQYF.